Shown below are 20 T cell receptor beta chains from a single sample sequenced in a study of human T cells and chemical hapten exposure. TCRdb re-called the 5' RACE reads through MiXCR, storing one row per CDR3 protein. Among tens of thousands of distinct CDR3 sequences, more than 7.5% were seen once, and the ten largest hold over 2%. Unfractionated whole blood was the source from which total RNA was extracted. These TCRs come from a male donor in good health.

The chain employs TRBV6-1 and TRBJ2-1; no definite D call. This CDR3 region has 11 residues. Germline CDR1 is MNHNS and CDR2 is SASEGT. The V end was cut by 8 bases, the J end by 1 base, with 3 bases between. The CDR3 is CASWSYNEQFF. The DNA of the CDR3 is TGTGCCAGCTGGTCCTACAATGAGCAGTTCTTC.

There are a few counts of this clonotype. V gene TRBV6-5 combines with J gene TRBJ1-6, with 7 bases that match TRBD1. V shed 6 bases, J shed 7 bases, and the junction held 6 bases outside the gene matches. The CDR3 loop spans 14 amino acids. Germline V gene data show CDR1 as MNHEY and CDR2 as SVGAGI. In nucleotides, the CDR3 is TGTGCCAGCAGCCCGGGACAGTGGAATTCACCCCTCCACTTT. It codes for CASSPGQWNSPLHF.

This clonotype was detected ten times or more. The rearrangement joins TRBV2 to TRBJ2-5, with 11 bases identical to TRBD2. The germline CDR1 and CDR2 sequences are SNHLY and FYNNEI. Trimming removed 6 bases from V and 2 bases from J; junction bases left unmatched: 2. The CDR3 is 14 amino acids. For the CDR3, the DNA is TGTGCCAGCAGGAGACTAGCGGGGCAAGAGACCCAGTACTTC. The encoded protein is CASRRLAGQETQYF.

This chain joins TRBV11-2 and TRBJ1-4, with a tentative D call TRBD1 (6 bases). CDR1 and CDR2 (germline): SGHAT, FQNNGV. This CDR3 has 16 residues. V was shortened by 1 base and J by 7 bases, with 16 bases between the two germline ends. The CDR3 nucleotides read TGTGCCAGCAGCTTAGGGGCCCGGGGGCCCGGTGAAAAACTGTTTTTT. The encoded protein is CASSLGARGPGEKLFF.

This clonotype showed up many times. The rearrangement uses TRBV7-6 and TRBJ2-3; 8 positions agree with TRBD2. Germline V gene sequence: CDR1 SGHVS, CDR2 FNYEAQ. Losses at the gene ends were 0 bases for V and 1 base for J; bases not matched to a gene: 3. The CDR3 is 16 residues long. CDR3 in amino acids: CASSLAASGRTDTQYF. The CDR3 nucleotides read TGTGCCAGCAGCTTAGCAGCTAGCGGGCGCACAGATACGCAGTATTTT.

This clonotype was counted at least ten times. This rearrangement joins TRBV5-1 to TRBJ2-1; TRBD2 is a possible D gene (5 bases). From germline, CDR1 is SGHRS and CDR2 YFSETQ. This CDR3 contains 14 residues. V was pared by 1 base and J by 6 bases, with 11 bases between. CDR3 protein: CASSLRGLGNEQFF. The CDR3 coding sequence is TGCGCCAGCAGCTTGCGAGGGTTGGGCAATGAGCAGTTCTTC.

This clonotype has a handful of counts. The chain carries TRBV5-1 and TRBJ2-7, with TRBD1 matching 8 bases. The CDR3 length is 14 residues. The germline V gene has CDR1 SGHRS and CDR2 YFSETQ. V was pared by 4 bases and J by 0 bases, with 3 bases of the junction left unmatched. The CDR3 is CASSTQGVSYEQYF. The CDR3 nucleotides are TGCGCCAGCAGCACACAGGGGGTCTCCTACGAGCAGTACTTC. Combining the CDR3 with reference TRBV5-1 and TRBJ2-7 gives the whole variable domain KAGVTQTPRYLIKTRGQQVTLSCSPISGHRSVSWYQQTPGQGLQFLFEYFSETQRNKGNFPGRFSGRQFSNSRSEMNVSTLELGDSALYLCASSTQGVSYEQYFGPGTRLTVT.

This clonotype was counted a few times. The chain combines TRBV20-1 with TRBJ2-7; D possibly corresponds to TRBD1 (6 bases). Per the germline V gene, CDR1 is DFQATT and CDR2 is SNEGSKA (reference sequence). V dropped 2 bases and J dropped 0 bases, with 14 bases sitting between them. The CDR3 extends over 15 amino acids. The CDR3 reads CSARTGRADSYEQYF. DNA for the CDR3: TGCAGTGCTAGAACAGGGCGGGCTGACTCCTACGAGCAGTACTTC.

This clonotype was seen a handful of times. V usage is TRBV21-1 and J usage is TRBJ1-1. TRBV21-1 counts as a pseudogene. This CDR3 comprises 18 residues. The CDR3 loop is CASSKISGPNTLNTEAFF. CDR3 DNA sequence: TGTGCCAGCAGCAAGATATCAGGGCCAAATACCCTGAACACTGAAGCTTTCTTT.

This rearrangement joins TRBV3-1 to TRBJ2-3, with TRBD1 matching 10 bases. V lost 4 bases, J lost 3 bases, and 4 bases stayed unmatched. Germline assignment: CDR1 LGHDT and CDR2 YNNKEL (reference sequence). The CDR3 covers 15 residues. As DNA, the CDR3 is TGTGCCAGCAGCCGGGGACAGGGGCAGACAGATACGCAGTATTTT. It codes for CASSRGQGQTDTQYF.

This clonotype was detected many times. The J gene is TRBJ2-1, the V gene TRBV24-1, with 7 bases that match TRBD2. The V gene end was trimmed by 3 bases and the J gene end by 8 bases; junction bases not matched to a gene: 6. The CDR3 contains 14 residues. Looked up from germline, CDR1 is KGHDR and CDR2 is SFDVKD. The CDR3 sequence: CATSDIRGGDEQFF. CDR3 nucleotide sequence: TGTGCCACCAGTGATATACGGGGAGGGGATGAGCAGTTCTTC.

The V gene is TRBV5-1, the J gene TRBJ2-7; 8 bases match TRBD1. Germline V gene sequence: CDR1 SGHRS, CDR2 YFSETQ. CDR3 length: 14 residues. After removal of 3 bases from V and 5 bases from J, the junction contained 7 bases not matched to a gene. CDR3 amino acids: CASSWTGSPNEQYF. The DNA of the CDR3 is TGCGCCAGCAGCTGGACAGGGAGCCCCAACGAGCAGTACTTC.

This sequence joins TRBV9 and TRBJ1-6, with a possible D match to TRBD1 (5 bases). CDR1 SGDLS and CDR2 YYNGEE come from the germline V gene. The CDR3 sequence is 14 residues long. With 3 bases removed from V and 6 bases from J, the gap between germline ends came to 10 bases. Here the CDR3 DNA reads TGTGCCAGCAGCGGAGACAGCCGTAATTCACCCCTCCACTTT. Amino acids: CASSGDSRNSPLHF.

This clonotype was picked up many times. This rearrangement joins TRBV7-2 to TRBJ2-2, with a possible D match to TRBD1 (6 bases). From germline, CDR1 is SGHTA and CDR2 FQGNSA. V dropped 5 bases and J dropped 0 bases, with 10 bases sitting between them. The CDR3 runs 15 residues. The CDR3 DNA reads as TGTGCCAGCAGCCCCGGGACAACGAACACCGGGGAGCTGTTTTTT. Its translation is CASSPGTTNTGELFF.

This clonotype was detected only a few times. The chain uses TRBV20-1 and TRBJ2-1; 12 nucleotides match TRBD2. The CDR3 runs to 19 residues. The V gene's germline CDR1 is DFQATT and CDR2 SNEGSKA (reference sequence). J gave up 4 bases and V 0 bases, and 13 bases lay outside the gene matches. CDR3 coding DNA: TGCAGTGCTAGAGATTCATGGAACCTGACTAGCGGGAGATACAATGAGCAGTTCTTC. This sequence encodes CSARDSWNLTSGRYNEQFF.

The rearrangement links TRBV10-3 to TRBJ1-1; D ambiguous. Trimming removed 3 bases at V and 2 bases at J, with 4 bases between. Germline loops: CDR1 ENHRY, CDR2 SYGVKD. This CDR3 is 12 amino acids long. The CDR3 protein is CAISDPNTEAFF. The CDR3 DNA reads TGTGCCATCAGTGACCCAAACACTGAAGCTTTCTTT.

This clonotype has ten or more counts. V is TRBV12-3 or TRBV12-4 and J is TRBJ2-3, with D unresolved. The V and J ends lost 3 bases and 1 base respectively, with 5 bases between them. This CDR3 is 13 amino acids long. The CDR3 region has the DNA TGTGCCAGCAGTTTGGTCGGCACAGATACGCAGTATTTT. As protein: CASSLVGTDTQYF.

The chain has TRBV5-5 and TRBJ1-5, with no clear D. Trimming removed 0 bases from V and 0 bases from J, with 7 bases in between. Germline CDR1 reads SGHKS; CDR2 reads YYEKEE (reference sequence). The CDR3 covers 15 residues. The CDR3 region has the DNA TGTGCCAGCAGCTTGGTCGGGATTAGCAATCAGCCCCAGCATTTT. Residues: CASSLVGISNQPQHF.

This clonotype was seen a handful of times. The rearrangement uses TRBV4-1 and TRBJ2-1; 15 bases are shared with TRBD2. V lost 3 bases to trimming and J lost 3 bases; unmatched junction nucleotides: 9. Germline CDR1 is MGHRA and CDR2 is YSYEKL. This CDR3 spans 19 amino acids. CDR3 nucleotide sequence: TGCGCCAGCAGCCACCTAGGACTAGCGGGGGGGCCAAGCTACAATGAGCAGTTCTTC. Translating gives CASSHLGLAGGPSYNEQFF.

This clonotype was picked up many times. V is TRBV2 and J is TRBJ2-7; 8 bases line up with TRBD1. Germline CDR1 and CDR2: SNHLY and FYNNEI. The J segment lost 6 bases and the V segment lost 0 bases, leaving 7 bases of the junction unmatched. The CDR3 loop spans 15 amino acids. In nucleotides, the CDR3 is TGTGCCAGCAGTGAAGCCGGGACAGGTACGGGCGAGCAGTACTTC. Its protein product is CASSEAGTGTGEQYF.